Listed here are 20 T cell receptor beta chains from one sample, sequenced in a study of shared clonotypes between healthy human individuals. Libraries were prepared by immunoSEQ multiplex PCR; TCRdb keeps only in-frame clonotypes and omits some of them. The sample contains about 2,500,000 clones, about 92% of which appear only once. The sample comprised naive CD4+ T cells sorted from blood. Subset described: CD45RA+ positively selected. These receptors all stem from a man aged 18 to 30 in good health.

This chain links TRBV9 with TRBJ2-7, with TRBD2 matching 11 bases. The V segment lost 4 bases and the J segment 5 bases; nucleotides outside the gene matches: 8. This CDR3 has 15 amino acids. Per the germline V gene, CDR1 is SGDLS and CDR2 is YYNGEE. Here the CDR3 DNA reads TGTGCCAGCAGCCCGGCCCTAGCGGGAGGACACGAGCAGTACTTC. The encoded protein is CASSPALAGGHEQYF.

The chain carries TRBV5-1 and TRBJ2-7; D not resolved. This CDR3 is built from 13 residues. CDR1 is SGHRS, CDR2 YFSETQ, per germline. Trimming removed 1 base from V and 0 bases from J, with 5 bases in between. The CDR3 DNA is TGCGCCAGCAGCTTGAGGAACTCCTACGAGCAGTACTTC. Its protein is CASSLRNSYEQYF.

V is TRBV10-3 and J is TRBJ2-1; D could derive from TRBD1 or TRBD2 (6 bases each). V was pared by 3 bases and J by 6 bases, with 18 bases between. This CDR3 spans 16 amino acids. Germline V CDR1 and CDR2: ENHRY, SYGVKD. CDR3 sequence (DNA): TGTGCCATCAGTGAAGGGGGGCAGGGTTTAACCAATGAGCAGTTCTTC. Its protein product is CAISEGGQGLTNEQFF.

This chain joins TRBV7-8 and TRBJ2-1; 8 nucleotides align to TRBD1. The V gene's germline CDR1 is SGHVS and CDR2 FQNEAQ. Unmatched junction bases numbered 5, after V lost 5 bases and J lost 2 bases. There are 15 residues in the CDR3. The CDR3 is CASSIDRGAYNEQFF. Written as DNA, the CDR3 is TGTGCCAGCAGCATAGACAGGGGTGCCTACAATGAGCAGTTCTTC.

In DNA, the CDR3 is TGTGCCAGCAGCTTAGATAGGCAGACTAACACTGAAGCTTTCTTT. Protein product: CASSLDRQTNTEAFF. The chain combines TRBV11-2 with TRBJ1-1; no definite D call. CDR3 length: 15 residues. CDR1 and CDR2 (germline): SGHAT, FQNNGV. V lost 0 bases, J lost 2 bases, and 10 bases lay in between.

V is TRBV6-1 and J is TRBJ2-1; D not resolved. The V gene's germline CDR1 is MNHNS and CDR2 SASEGT. This CDR3 is built from 14 residues. The V end was cut by 11 bases, the J end by 8 bases, with 22 bases between. CDR3 amino acids: CASFPFWAIHEQFF. The CDR3 coding sequence is TGTGCCTCCTTCCCTTTTTGGGCAATCCATGAGCAGTTCTTC.

This clone showed up just a few times. The chain couples TRBV2 to TRBJ1-6; D unresolved. The CDR3 runs 15 residues. In germline, CDR1 is SNHLY, CDR2 FYNNEI. Trimming took off 0 bases at V and 7 bases at J, with 10 bases between the two ends. In nucleotides, the CDR3 is TGTGCCAGCAGTGAAGCGCTCCAGACAAATTCACCCCTCCACTTT. It specifies CASSEALQTNSPLHF.

The chain uses TRBV27 and TRBJ1-2, with D perhaps matching TRBD1 (6 bases). The length of the CDR3 is 15 residues. Trimming pared 5 bases from V and 0 bases from J, leaving 13 bases between. The germline gives CDR1 MNHEY, CDR2 SMNVEV (reference sequence). The CDR3 coding sequence is TGTGCCAGCAGTCGTGGGGGGGCTTCTAACTATGGCTACACCTTC. Translated, it gives CASSRGGASNYGYTF.

J is TRBJ2-7 and V is TRBV7-6, with D unclear. The V gene's germline CDR1 is SGHVS and CDR2 FNYEAQ. Trimming stripped 1 base from V and 1 base from J, with 8 bases between. This CDR3 region has 14 residues. CDR3 DNA sequence: TGTGCCAGCAGCTTAGGACCGCCTTCCTACGAGCAGTACTTC. This codes for CASSLGPPSYEQYF. Using reference TRBV7-6 and TRBJ2-7 for the parts outside the CDR3, the full variable domain is GAGVSQSPRYKVTKRGQDVALRCDPISGHVSLYWYRQALGQGPEFLTYFNYEAQQDKSGLPNDRFSAERPEGSISTLTIQRTEQRDSAMYRCASSLGPPSYEQYFGPGTRLTVT.

The J gene is TRBJ2-2, the V gene TRBV9; TRBD2 aligns across 8 bases. Germline CDR1 SGDLS, CDR2 YYNGEE. J lost 6 bases, V lost 0 bases, and 7 bases had no gene match. CDR3 size: 16 residues. The CDR3: CASSVDDAGGPGELFF. CDR3 DNA sequence: TGTGCCAGCAGCGTAGACGATGCGGGAGGCCCCGGGGAGCTGTTTTTT.

This clone has only a few counts. Other DNA sequences in the same sample also yield this CDR3. CDR3: CASSIGGRAYEQYF. The CDR3 coding sequence is TGTGCCAGTAGTATAGGAGGGAGGGCCTACGAGCAGTACTTC. The chain combines TRBV19 with TRBJ2-7, with 7 nucleotides matching TRBD2. The CDR3 extends over 14 amino acids. CDR1 and CDR2 (germline): LNHDA, SQIVND (reference sequence). V was clipped by 1 base and J by 2 bases; unmatched bases: 2. The full variable domain, completed using reference TRBV19 and TRBJ2-7, is DGGITQSPKYLFRKEGQNVTLSCEQNLNHDAMYWYRQDPGQGLRLIYYSQIVNDFQKGDIAEGYSVSREKKESFPLTVTSAQKNPTAFYLCASSIGGRAYEQYFGPGTRLTVT.

The chain couples TRBV7-2 to TRBJ2-5; 7 positions match TRBD2. V dropped 6 bases and J dropped 0; count of bases not matched to a gene: 7. The CDR3 consists of 15 residues. Per the germline V gene, CDR1 is SGHTA and CDR2 is FQGNSA. The CDR3 DNA reads TGTGCCAGCAGTACAAGCGGGACCTACCAAGAGACCCAGTACTTC. The encoded protein is CASSTSGTYQETQYF.

The chain couples TRBV30 to TRBJ2-7; 9 bases fit TRBD1. Germline V lookup: CDR1 GTSNPN, CDR2 SVGIG (reference sequence). After removal of 2 bases from V and 1 base from J, the junction contained 12 bases not matched to a gene. The CDR3 sequence is 17 residues long. DNA for the CDR3: TGTGCCTGGAGTAGGGGACAGGGATACCGGCCTTCCTACGAGCAGTACTTC. Translated: CAWSRGQGYRPSYEQYF.

The gene calls are TRBV18 and TRBJ2-7; no reliable D call. Germline lookup yields CDR1 KGHSH and CDR2 LQKENI. The ends were cut back, 1 base at V and 0 bases at J, with 7 bases in the middle. This CDR3 is built from 14 residues. The CDR3 DNA is TGTGCCAGCTCACCACAGGGCCTCTCCTACGAGCAGTACTTC. Residues: CASSPQGLSYEQYF. The entire variable domain, with the rest obtained from reference TRBV18 and TRBJ2-7, is as follows: NAGVMQNPRHLVRRRGQEARLRCSPMKGHSHVYWYRQLPEEGLKFMVYLQKENIIDESGMPKERFSAEFPKEGPSILRIQQVVRGDSAAYFCASSPQGLSYEQYFGPGTRLTVT.

This rearrangement joins TRBV5-1 to TRBJ2-3, with a weak D call TRBD1 (5 bases). CDR1 is SGHRS and CDR2 is YFSETQ in the germline V gene. The CDR3 consists of 15 residues. The germline V and J ends were trimmed by 1 base and 2 bases, with 11 bases remaining between them. The CDR3 loop reads CASSLIQGSTDTQYF. The CDR3 DNA follows: TGCGCCAGCAGCTTGATCCAGGGTTCCACAGATACGCAGTATTTT.

The chain links TRBV30 to TRBJ1-2, with 12 bases fitting TRBD1. J was trimmed by 7 bases and V by 2 bases; bases with no gene match: 11. CDR1 and CDR2 from the germline V gene are GTSNPN and SVGIG (reference sequence). CDR3 length: 16 amino acids. The CDR3 nucleotides are TGTGCCTGGAGTTCCAGCCCGGGACAGGGGGCGGGTGGCTACACCTTC. Protein product: CAWSSSPGQGAGGYTF.

The gene calls are TRBV6-5 and TRBJ2-1, with 10 bases aligning to TRBD1. The ends lost 6 bases at V and 5 bases at J; junction bases unmatched: 7. CDR1 and CDR2 (germline): MNHEY, SVGAGI. The CDR3 has 15 amino acids. The DNA of the CDR3 is TGTGCCAGCAGACGAGCCGGGACAGGGGACAATGAGCAGTTCTTC. The encoded protein is CASRRAGTGDNEQFF.

The chain couples TRBV28 to TRBJ1-1, with D unclear. CDR1 is MDHEN and CDR2 is SYDVKM in the germline V gene. CDR3 length equals 14 residues. Trimming removed 2 bases from V and 4 bases from J, with 11 bases in between. The CDR3 spells CASSLRLLGTEAFF. As DNA, the CDR3 is TGTGCCAGCAGTTTACGACTACTGGGCACTGAAGCTTTCTTT.

V and J are TRBV7-2 and TRBJ2-1; 9 nucleotides agree with TRBD1. Looked up from germline, CDR1 is SGHTA and CDR2 is FQGNSA. J was trimmed by 6 bases and V by 3 bases; bases with no gene match: 6. This CDR3 has 15 amino acids. DNA for the CDR3: TGTGCCAGCAGCTTTAGGGGACAGGGTGGCAATGAGCAGTTCTTC. It is translated as CASSFRGQGGNEQFF. The whole variable domain, filled in from reference TRBV7-2 and TRBJ2-1, reads GAGVSQSPSNKVTEKGKDVELRCDPISGHTALYWYRQSLGQGLEFLIYFQGNSAPDKSGLPSDRFSAERTGGSVSTLTIQRTQQEDSAVYLCASSFRGQGGNEQFFGPGTRLTVL.

The V and J genes are TRBV23-1 and TRBJ2-7; D possibly corresponds to TRBD2 (5 bases). TRBV23-1 is an ORF; its function is uncertain. The CDR3 sequence is 13 residues long. V was cut by 5 bases and J by 9 bases, with 17 bases left in between. The CDR3 region is CASSSTRDPRQYF. Written as DNA, the CDR3 is TGCGCCAGCAGTTCCACACGGGATCCCAGGCAGTACTTC.